The 31 T cell receptor beta chains reported below all come from one sample, sequenced in a study of cytomegalovirus exposure and HLA in healthy donors. Primers for the PCR totalled 60 Vbeta and 13 Jbeta. TCRdb keeps only in-frame clones here, not all; method: immunoSEQ multiplex PCR. The sample lists about 120,000 clones; about 76% were seen once. The source material was PBMCs. The receptors were gathered from a man between 60 and 75 years old in good health and CMV-seropositive.

Comment on this clone: Other DNA sequences within the sample encode an identical CDR3. This chain connects TRBV27 to TRBJ1-1; TRBD1 matches at 11 bases. Germline CDR1 is MNHEY and CDR2 is SMNVEV (reference sequence). This CDR3 comprises 15 residues. With V trimmed by 5 bases and J by 2 bases, 4 bases remained unmatched. Here the CDR3 DNA reads TGTGCCAGCAGTCCACGGACAGGGGGCAACACTGAAGCTTTCTTT. This gives the protein CASSPRTGGNTEAFF.

This chain links TRBV6-6 with TRBJ1-4; the match to TRBD1 covers 8 bases. CDR1 and CDR2 from the germline V gene are MNHNY and SVGAGI (reference sequence). CDR3 size: 15 residues. The junction had 6 bases not matched to a gene; V was cut back by 2 bases and J by 7 bases. CDR3 sequence reads: CASSYKGTGGEKLFF. CDR3 nucleotide sequence: TGTGCCAGCAGTTACAAGGGGACAGGCGGTGAAAAACTGTTTTTT.

The genes are TRBV6-5 and TRBJ1-6; D gene unclear. Germline V CDR1 and CDR2: MNHEY, SVGAGI. Trimming pared 6 bases from V and 13 bases from J, leaving 22 bases between. The CDR3 spans 15 residues. The DNA of the CDR3 is TGTGCCAGCAGAGCCCAGGCCGAAGGTACTTCCCCCCTCCACTTT. It is translated as CASRAQAEGTSPLHF.

J is TRBJ2-2 and V is TRBV5-4, with D tentatively TRBD1 (5 bases). In germline, CDR1 is SGHNT, CDR2 YYREEE (reference sequence). The V and J ends lost 0 bases and 7 bases respectively, with 13 bases between them. The CDR3 totals 15 residues. CDR3 sequence (DNA): TGTGCCAGCAGCTTGGCCAGGGCCCCGGACGGGGAGCTGTTTTTT. This sequence encodes CASSLARAPDGELFF.

The chain couples TRBV27 to TRBJ1-5; the D is unclear. Germline V gene sequence: CDR1 MNHEY, CDR2 SMNVEV (reference sequence). With 1 base removed from V and 0 bases from J, the gap between germline ends came to 13 bases. This CDR3 comprises 17 residues. The DNA for the CDR3 is TGTGCCAGCAGTTTATTTGCAGGCATATATAGCAATCAGCCCCAGCATTTT. This encodes CASSLFAGIYSNQPQHF.

CDR3 sequence (DNA): TGTGCCTGGAGTGTATCGGGAAGGGCCCAGCATTTT. This codes for CAWSVSGRAQHF. The chain joins TRBV30 to TRBJ1-5; D gene uncertain. Looked up from germline, CDR1 is GTSNPN and CDR2 is SVGIG (reference sequence). V gave up 0 bases and J gave up 11 bases, with 11 bases separating them. The CDR3 extends over 12 amino acids.

The rearrangement links TRBV5-1 to TRBJ1-3, with TRBD1 matching 8 bases. The CDR3 is 14 amino acids. J was trimmed by 7 bases and V by 2 bases; bases with no gene match: 5. CDR1 SGHRS and CDR2 YFSETQ come from the germline V gene. CDR3 region: CASSLQGDRNTIYF. The CDR3 bases are TGCGCCAGCAGCTTACAGGGGGATAGGAACACCATATATTTT.

The CDR3 DNA follows: TGTGCCAGCCGATCGCGAAGCGAGCAGTACTTC. This sequence encodes CASRSRSEQYF. The V gene is TRBV11-2, the J gene TRBJ2-7, with D uncertain. The CDR3 covers 11 residues. CDR1 SGHAT and CDR2 FQNNGV come from the germline V gene. Trimming left V 8 bases short and J 6 bases short, with 11 bases between.

CDR3 loop: CASRGVPGHRDNEQFF. The CDR3 coding sequence is TGCGCCAGCAGGGGAGTACCGGGACATCGCGACAATGAGCAGTTCTTC. V gene TRBV10-2 combines with J gene TRBJ2-1; D is possibly TRBD1 (6 bases). Germline V CDR1 and CDR2: WSHSY, SAAADI. Trimming took off 6 bases at V and 5 bases at J, with 20 bases between the two ends. The CDR3 runs 16 residues.

This clone occurred a few times. The rearrangement uses TRBV12-5 and TRBJ2-1; no definite D call. With 1 base removed from V and 4 bases from J, the gap between germline ends came to 8 bases. The CDR3 consists of 14 residues. Germline assignment: CDR1 LGHNT and CDR2 FRNRAP. The DNA for the CDR3 is TGTGCTAGTGGTTTGGGACTTGCGTACAATGAGCAGTTCTTC. Translating it yields CASGLGLAYNEQFF.

The rearrangement links TRBV6-5 to TRBJ1-5, with no clear D. This CDR3 spans 13 amino acids. Germline V gene lookup returns CDR1 MNHEY and CDR2 SVGAGI. Between the trimmed V and J ends, which lost 8 bases and 9 bases, there was a span of 17 bases. CDR3 protein: CASLAGQDWPQHF. The CDR3 DNA sequence: TGTGCCAGCCTGGCAGGCCAAGATTGGCCCCAGCATTTT.

The chain combines TRBV5-1 with TRBJ2-5; 9 nucleotides line up with TRBD2. V lost 2 bases, J lost 3 bases, and 5 bases stayed unmatched. This CDR3 region has 15 residues. The germline V gene encodes CDR1 SGHRS and CDR2 YFSETQ. This CDR3 reads CASSFGLAIEETQYF. Written as DNA, the CDR3 is TGCGCCAGCAGCTTCGGACTAGCGATAGAAGAGACCCAGTACTTC.

The chain combines TRBV18 with TRBJ1-3; 11 nucleotides line up with TRBD1. With 3 bases clipped from V and 2 bases from J, the junction kept 6 bases outside the gene matches. CDR3 size: 17 residues. In germline, CDR1 is KGHSH, CDR2 LQKENI. The CDR3 reads CASSPSGTGGPGNTIYF. Written as DNA, the CDR3 is TGTGCCAGCTCACCCTCCGGGACAGGGGGGCCTGGAAACACCATATATTTT.

The V and J genes are TRBV5-1 and TRBJ2-3; D is unclear. Between the trimmed V and J ends, which lost 0 bases and 2 bases, there was a span of 16 bases. This CDR3 contains 17 residues. Per the germline V gene, CDR1 is SGHRS and CDR2 is YFSETQ. The CDR3 reads CASSLGRSTAPTDTQYF. CDR3 nucleotides: TGCGCCAGCAGCTTGGGTCGTAGTACAGCCCCCACAGATACGCAGTATTTT.

The V call is TRBV15, the J call TRBJ2-3; possibly TRBD2 for D (6 bases). The CDR3 is 17 amino acids. The germline CDR1 and CDR2 sequences are LNHNV and YYDKDF (reference sequence). Trimming cost V 0 bases and J 1 base, with 14 bases left between them. CDR3 sequence (DNA): TGTGCCACCAGCAGAGATCAAATCCCGGGGGGCACAGATACGCAGTATTTT. Translated, it gives CATSRDQIPGGTDTQYF.

Here the CDR3 reads CASSGQARNQPQHF. Written as DNA, the CDR3 is TGTGCCAGCTCCGGACAGGCGCGCAATCAGCCCCAGCATTTT. This rearrangement joins TRBV6-1 to TRBJ1-5, with 7 bases aligning to TRBD1. V was clipped by 8 bases and J by 2 bases; unmatched bases: 6. The CDR3 is 14 amino acids. The germline V gene has CDR1 MNHNS and CDR2 SASEGT.

The rearrangement links TRBV6-5 to TRBJ1-4; 8 bases fit TRBD1. CDR1 and CDR2 from the germline V gene are MNHEY and SVGAGI. The CDR3 extends over 15 amino acids. V gave up 5 bases and J gave up 7 bases; unmatched junction bases: 9. The CDR3 coding sequence is TGTGCCAGCAGTCCAACAGGGGGTTGGAGTGAAAAACTGTTTTTT. Its translation: CASSPTGGWSEKLFF.

The chain recombines TRBV28 with TRBJ1-5; TRBD1 matches at 8 bases. With 5 bases clipped from V and 6 bases from J, the junction kept 9 bases outside the gene matches. Germline V CDR1 and CDR2: MDHEN, SYDVKM. CDR3 length equals 15 residues. The CDR3 DNA reads TGTGCCAGCAGTGCACCTCACAGGGGGAGTCAGCCCCAGCATTTT. Encoded protein: CASSAPHRGSQPQHF.

J is TRBJ2-1 and V is TRBV6-5; D may be TRBD2 (6 bases). The CDR3 contains 13 residues. Germline CDR1 MNHEY, CDR2 SVGAGI. Trimming shortened V by 2 bases and J by 12 bases, and 14 bases separated the two germline ends. CDR3 in amino acids: CASSYHRDSRQFF. Here the CDR3 DNA reads TGTGCCAGCAGTTACCACCGGGACTCGAGGCAGTTCTTC.

J is TRBJ2-1 and V is TRBV7-3; 8 nucleotides agree with TRBD1. V gave up 5 bases and J gave up 8 bases; unmatched junction bases: 5. The CDR3 contains 13 residues. Germline CDR1 is SGHTA and CDR2 is FQGTGA. The CDR3 sequence: CASSRTGLDEQFF. CDR3 sequence (DNA): TGTGCCAGCAGCAGGACAGGGTTGGATGAGCAGTTCTTC.

V and J are TRBV10-3 and TRBJ2-3; TRBD2 matches at 9 bases. The CDR3 contains 14 residues. CDR1 ENHRY and CDR2 SYGVKD come from the germline V gene. Trimming took 6 bases from V and 6 from J; bases not matched to a gene: 7. Here the CDR3 reads CAISLAGYFDTQYF. In DNA form, the CDR3 reads TGTGCCATCAGCCTAGCGGGGTATTTCGATACGCAGTATTTT.

V is TRBV14 and J is TRBJ1-2; TRBD1 might be the D (6 bases). Looked up from germline, CDR1 is SGHDN and CDR2 is FVKESK. The CDR3 covers 14 residues. Trimming took off 1 base at V and 4 bases at J, with 10 bases between the two ends. In DNA, the CDR3 is TGTGCCAGCAGCCAAGCAGGGGCCAGCTATGGCTACACCTTC. Translation: CASSQAGASYGYTF.

This clone was seen a handful of times. The J gene is TRBJ1-5, the V gene TRBV21-1; the table's D call of TRBD1 was not tested on the DNA. TRBV21-1 is listed as a pseudogene. CDR3 length: 15 residues. CDR3 region: CASSKGRGFNQPQHF. As DNA, the CDR3 is TGTGCCAGCAGCAAAGGCAGGGGATTCAATCAGCCCCAGCATTTT.

V is TRBV6-6 and J is TRBJ1-5; the match to TRBD1 covers 8 bases. From germline, CDR1 is MNHNY and CDR2 SVGAGI (reference sequence). The CDR3 sequence is 15 residues long. The junction had 4 bases not matched to a gene; V was cut back by 6 bases and J by 0 bases. CDR3 DNA sequence: TGTGCCAGCAGCCGGGACAGGACTAGCAATCAGCCCCAGCATTTT. This encodes CASSRDRTSNQPQHF.

The V gene is TRBV19, the J gene TRBJ1-3; D is uncertain. From germline, CDR1 is LNHDA and CDR2 SQIVND (reference sequence). The CDR3 extends over 15 amino acids. Trimming removed 2 bases at V and 2 bases at J, with 10 bases between. The CDR3 coding sequence is TGTGCCAGTAGTATAACGACATTTCCTGGAAACACCATATATTTT. Encoded protein: CASSITTFPGNTIYF.

This chain joins TRBV13 and TRBJ2-1; 7 bases are a match to TRBD1. The CDR3 consists of 19 residues. The germline CDR1 and CDR2 sequences are PRHDT and FYEKMQ (reference sequence). V lost 2 bases and J lost 0; bases outside the gene matches: 13. The CDR3 is CASSLILDGTVGSYNEQFF. In nucleotides, the CDR3 is TGTGCCAGCAGCTTAATCTTAGACGGGACAGTTGGCTCCTACAATGAGCAGTTCTTC.

The chain combines TRBV6-5 with TRBJ2-5; possible D gene TRBD2, 7 bases. V shed 5 bases and J shed 4 bases, with 14 bases lying between them. This CDR3 is built from 14 residues. Germline CDR1 is MNHEY and CDR2 is SVGAGI. Written as DNA, the CDR3 is TGTGCCAGCAGTGAAGGGGGGGGCGCAGAGACCCAGTACTTC. Translated: CASSEGGGAETQYF.

This sequence joins TRBV5-1 and TRBJ2-1; 9 bases align to TRBD2. The CDR3 is 15 amino acids. Germline CDR1 is SGHRS and CDR2 is YFSETQ. With V trimmed by 1 base and J by 5 bases, 4 bases remained unmatched. CDR3 sequence (DNA): TGCGCCAGCAGCTTGATGACTAGCGGAAACAATGAGCAGTTCTTC. It translates to CASSLMTSGNNEQFF.

The V call is TRBV27, the J call TRBJ1-2, with TRBD1 identical over 8 bases. V lost 3 bases, J lost 9 bases, and 3 bases stayed unmatched. Germline values: CDR1 MNHEY, CDR2 SMNVEV (reference sequence). The CDR3 runs to 12 residues. Here the CDR3 reads CASSFHRGSYTF. In nucleotides, the CDR3 is TGTGCCAGCAGTTTCCACAGGGGGAGCTACACCTTC.

V is TRBV18 and J is TRBJ1-5, with TRBD1 matching over 9 bases. This CDR3 comprises 15 residues. The germline V gene has CDR1 KGHSH and CDR2 LQKENI. Trimming removed 2 bases from V and 1 base from J; junction bases left unmatched: 0. CDR3 sequence reads: CASSPGQGSNQPQHF. DNA for the CDR3: TGTGCCAGCTCACCAGGACAGGGGAGCAATCAGCCCCAGCATTTT.

The genes are TRBV5-1 and TRBJ2-1; 8 positions agree with TRBD2. The V gene end was trimmed by 7 bases and the J gene end by 6 bases; junction bases not matched to a gene: 15. Germline values: CDR1 SGHRS, CDR2 YFSETQ. The CDR3 consists of 16 residues. The DNA of the CDR3 is TGCGCCAGCGGGTCAAGCGGGAGTGGTGGCATCAATGAGCAGTTCTTC. As protein: CASGSSGSGGINEQFF.